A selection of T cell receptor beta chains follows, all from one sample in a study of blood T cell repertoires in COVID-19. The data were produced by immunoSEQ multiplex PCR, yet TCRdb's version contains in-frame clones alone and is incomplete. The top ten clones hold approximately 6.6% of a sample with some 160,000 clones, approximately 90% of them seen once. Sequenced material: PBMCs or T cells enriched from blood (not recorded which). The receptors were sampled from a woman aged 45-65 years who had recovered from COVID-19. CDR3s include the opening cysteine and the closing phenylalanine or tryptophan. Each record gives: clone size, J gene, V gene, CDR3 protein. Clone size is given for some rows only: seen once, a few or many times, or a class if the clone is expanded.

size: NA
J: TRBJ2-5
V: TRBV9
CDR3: CASSSGGLSKQETQYF

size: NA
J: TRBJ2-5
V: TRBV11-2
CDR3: CASSTGQRVTAAETQYF

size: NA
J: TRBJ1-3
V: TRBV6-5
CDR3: CASRLMGSGNTIYF

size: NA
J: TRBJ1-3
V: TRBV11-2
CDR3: CASSLGGGHGNTIYF

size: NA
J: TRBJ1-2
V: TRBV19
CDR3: CASSIIAGGGENYGYTF

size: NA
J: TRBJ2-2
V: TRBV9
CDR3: CASSPAPVNTGELFF

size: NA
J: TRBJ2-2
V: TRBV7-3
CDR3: CASSLEAGELFF

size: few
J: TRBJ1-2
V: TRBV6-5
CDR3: CASSYLGRSNYGYTF

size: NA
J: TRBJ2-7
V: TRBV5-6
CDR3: CASSSQGAGEQYF

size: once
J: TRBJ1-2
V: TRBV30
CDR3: CAWSVGGTSGYTF

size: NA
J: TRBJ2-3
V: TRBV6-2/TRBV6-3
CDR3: CASSSDFGDTQYF

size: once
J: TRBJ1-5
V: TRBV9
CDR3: CASSVGDREYQPQHF

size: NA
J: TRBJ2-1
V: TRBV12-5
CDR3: CASGLDGGRQFF

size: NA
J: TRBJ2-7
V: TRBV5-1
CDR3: CASSVTSGGNYEQYF

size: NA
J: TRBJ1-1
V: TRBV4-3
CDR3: CASSQDGWDTEAFF

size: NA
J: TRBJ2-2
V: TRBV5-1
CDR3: CASSGTGVTGELFF

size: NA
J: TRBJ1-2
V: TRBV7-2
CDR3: CASTADSSNYGYTF

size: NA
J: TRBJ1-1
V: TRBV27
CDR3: CASRKTGNTEAFF

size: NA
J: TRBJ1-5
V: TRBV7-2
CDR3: CASSLGVRRPQHF

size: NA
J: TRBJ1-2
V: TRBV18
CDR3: CASSPERLSNYGYTF

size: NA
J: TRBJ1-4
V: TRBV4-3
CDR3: CASSLLAGDEEKLFF

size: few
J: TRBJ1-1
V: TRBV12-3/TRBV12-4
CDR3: CASRVPMSAEAFF

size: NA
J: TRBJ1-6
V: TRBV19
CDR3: CASSTGIESPLHF

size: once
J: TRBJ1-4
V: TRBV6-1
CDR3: CASSEPPGVNEKLFF

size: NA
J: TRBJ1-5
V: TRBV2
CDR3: CASGGGGTNQPQHF

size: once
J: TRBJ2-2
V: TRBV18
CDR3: CASSGRTHTGELFF

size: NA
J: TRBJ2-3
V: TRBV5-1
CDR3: CASSISAQRADTQYF

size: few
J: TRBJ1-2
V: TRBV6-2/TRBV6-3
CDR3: CASSYLGGQGSDGYTF

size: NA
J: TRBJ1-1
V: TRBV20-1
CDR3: CSASMSPEAFF

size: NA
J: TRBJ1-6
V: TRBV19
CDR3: CASSISGGGKNSPLHF

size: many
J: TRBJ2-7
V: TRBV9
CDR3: CASSALGSSEQYF

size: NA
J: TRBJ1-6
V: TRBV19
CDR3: CASSHDGQGPSPLHF

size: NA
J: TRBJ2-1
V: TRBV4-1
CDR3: CASSRAGQSSYNEQFF

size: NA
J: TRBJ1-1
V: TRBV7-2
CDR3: CASSPLQGGTEAFF